The 14 T cell receptor beta chains reported below all come from one sample, sequenced in a study of patients with pleural tuberculosis (dated by TCRdb to between 2012 and 2015). TCRdb shows the sequencer as Illumina Genome Analyzer IIx. TCRdb passed the public sequencing reads through fastp at Q25 and MiXCR, retaining productive beta sequences. CDR3 protein sequences are deduplicated, and each keeps its most common genes and DNA. Counted in this sample were about 29,000 distinct CDR3 sequences; 18% of them appeared once. Roughly 4% of the sample is held by the ten biggest clonotypes. Sequencing was done on a sample of peripheral blood. These TCRs come from a human donor with pleural tuberculosis.

This clonotype was seen repeatedly, ten times or more. The chain carries TRBV4-3 and TRBJ1-1; 11 bases align to TRBD1. Germline assignment: CDR1 LGHNA and CDR2 YSLEER. CDR3 length: 16 amino acids. Trimming at V came to 3 bases and at J to 4 bases, leaving 7 bases not matched to a gene. CDR3 amino acids: CASSQAPGQGGTEAFF. The CDR3 DNA reads TGCGCCAGCAGCCAGGCTCCGGGACAGGGGGGCACTGAAGCTTTCTTT.

The chain carries TRBV9 and TRBJ2-3; D is unclear. Germline loops: CDR1 SGDLS, CDR2 YYNGEE. Trimming removed 1 base from V and 0 bases from J, with 9 bases in between. This CDR3 is 15 amino acids long. Here the CDR3 DNA reads TGTGCCAGCAGCGTATCAGGTTCTAGCACAGATACGCAGTATTTT. It specifies CASSVSGSSTDTQYF. Using reference TRBV9 and TRBJ2-3 for the parts outside the CDR3, the full variable domain is DSGVTQTPKHLITATGQRVTLRCSPRSGDLSVYWYQQSLDQGLQFLIQYYNGEERAKGNILERFSAQQFPDLHSELNLSSLELGDSALYFCASSVSGSSTDTQYFGPGTRLTVL.

This clonotype was observed at least ten times. The chain couples TRBV7-8 to TRBJ2-2; no definite D call. Deletions cut 0 bases from V and 0 bases from J, with 8 bases between. Germline assignment: CDR1 SGHVS and CDR2 FQNEAQ. The CDR3 is made up of 16 amino acids. The CDR3 DNA sequence: TGTGCCAGCAGCTTAGCAGTGACCCCGAACACCGGGGAGCTGTTTTTT. Its protein product is CASSLAVTPNTGELFF.

Only a few counts were recorded for this clonotype. The V gene is TRBV5-1, the J gene TRBJ2-1; D possibly corresponds to TRBD1 (9 bases). This CDR3 region has 16 residues. Deletions cut 4 bases from V and 0 bases from J, with 14 bases between. Germline CDR1 and CDR2: SGHRS and YFSETQ. DNA for the CDR3: TGCGCCAGCAGCCGGGGGGGACAGGGCTCCTACAATGAGCAGTTCTTC. This sequence encodes CASSRGGQGSYNEQFF.

On this clonotype: A junction boundary mismatches the germline segment, possibly from a read error. This chain links TRBV5-1 with TRBJ2-1, with D unresolved. There are 12 residues in the CDR3. Germline V gives CDR1 SGHRS, CDR2 YFSETQ. CDR3 protein: CASSFRHDEQLF. CDR3 sequence (DNA): TGCGCCAGCAGCTTCCGCCACGATGAGCAGCTCTTC.

This clonotype came up many times. This chain uses TRBV12-3 or TRBV12-4 with TRBJ2-5; D ambiguous. The CDR3 runs to 13 residues. Trimming cost V 7 bases and J 1 base, with 10 bases left between them. CDR3 in DNA: TGTGCCAGCACAAAGGGTGGCCAAGAGACCCAGTACTTC. It encodes CASTKGGQETQYF.

This clonotype was found many times. J is TRBJ1-2 and V is TRBV18, with D possibly matching TRBD1 (5 bases). V lost 3 bases and J 0 bases, leaving 11 bases between the germline ends. This CDR3 has 15 residues. Germline V gene lookup returns CDR1 KGHSH and CDR2 LQKENI. CDR3 DNA: TGTGCCAGCTCACCTTCGGGGGACCCTAACTATGGCTACACCTTC. It specifies CASSPSGDPNYGYTF.

V gene TRBV10-3 combines with J gene TRBJ2-7; 9 bases agree with TRBD1. CDR1 is ENHRY and CDR2 is SYGVKD in the germline V gene. This CDR3 spans 15 amino acids. V lost 3 bases and J lost 2; bases outside the gene matches: 5. The CDR3 DNA sequence: TGTGCCATCAGTGATTCGGGACAGGGCCCCTACGAGCAGTACTTC. Translation gives CAISDSGQGPYEQYF.

The table lists this clonotype with many counts. CDR3 nucleotides: TGTGCCAGCAGTTTAGGCCCGGCGGGGGAGCAGTACTTC. As protein: CASSLGPAGEQYF. This rearrangement joins TRBV6-6 to TRBJ2-7; a weak D match, TRBD2 (6 bases). Trimming removed 4 bases from V and 7 bases from J, with 14 bases in between. Germline values: CDR1 MNHNY, CDR2 SVGAGI (reference sequence). The CDR3 consists of 13 residues.

About this clonotype: At one end the junction does not follow the germline gene, possibly because of a read error. V and J are TRBV6-2 or TRBV6-3 and TRBJ1-1; D might be TRBD1 (5 bases). Germline V gives CDR1 MNHEY, CDR2 SVGEGT. The CDR3 totals 11 residues. CDR3 DNA sequence: TGTGCAAGCAGACAGAGCACTGAAGCTTTCTTT. Amino acids: CASRQSTEAFF.

This clonotype appeared many times. Written as DNA, the CDR3 is TGTGCCAGCTCACCACCGCCAGGGGATAACGAGCAGTACTTC. This codes for CASSPPPGDNEQYF. This sequence joins TRBV18 and TRBJ2-7, with D maybe TRBD1 (6 bases). Trimming removed 0 bases at V and 5 bases at J, with 11 bases between. Germline values: CDR1 KGHSH, CDR2 LQKENI. This CDR3 has 14 amino acids.

In this sample, this clonotype turned up many times. CDR3 in amino acids: CASSDRTESYGYTF. The DNA for the CDR3 is TGTGCCAGCAGTGACAGGACGGAGAGCTATGGCTACACCTTC. The V gene is TRBV6-1, the J gene TRBJ1-2; no definite D call. V dropped 3 bases and J dropped 4 bases, with 12 bases sitting between them. CDR3 length: 14 residues. CDR1 and CDR2 from the germline V gene are MNHNS and SASEGT.

This clonotype was seen at least ten times. This chain connects TRBV11-3 to TRBJ2-1, with D perhaps matching TRBD2 (7 bases). Trimming left V 5 bases short and J 2 bases short, with 13 bases between. This CDR3 comprises 15 residues. Per germline, CDR1 SGHNT and CDR2 YENEEA. CDR3 nucleotides: TGTGCCAGCAGCATCGCGGGGGCGGCCTACAATGAGCAGTTCTTC. Protein sequence: CASSIAGAAYNEQFF.

This clonotype was found once. Possible read error: a much larger clone is one base away. CDR3 loop: CAWGQTIQPQHF. For the CDR3, the DNA is TGTGCCTGGGGACAGACAATTCAGCCCCAGCATTTT. The chain combines TRBV30 with TRBJ1-5, with D perhaps TRBD1 (6 bases). This CDR3 contains 12 residues. Trimming pared 5 bases from V and 6 bases from J, leaving 11 bases between. Germline CDR1 GTSNPN, CDR2 SVGIG (reference sequence).